The 6 T cell receptor beta chains given below trace back to one sample, sequenced in a study of blood T cells in healthy people across ages. Using a J-beta primer mix together with a sample-barcoded 5' primer, a second PCR was run for about 6 to 12 cycles. TCRdb re-analysed the 5' RACE reads in MiXCR, keeping a single row per CDR3 protein. This table has approximately 800,000 distinct CDR3 sequences, around 68% appearing once. The sample was blood. These receptors were obtained from a man aged 30-40 years in good health.

V usage is TRBV6-2 or TRBV6-3 and J usage is TRBJ1-1; weak D call: TRBD1 (5 bases). This CDR3 has 14 residues. Germline assignment: CDR1 MNHEY and CDR2 SVGEGT. V shed 6 bases and J shed 0 bases, with 11 bases lying between them. CDR3 sequence reads: CASSPRGVNTEAFF. In DNA form, the CDR3 reads TGTGCCAGCAGCCCCCGGGGGGTGAACACTGAAGCTTTCTTT.

The CDR3 loop reads CASSQDWGASGDTQYF. The CDR3 region has the DNA TGTGCCAGCAGCCAAGATTGGGGGGCTTCGGGAGATACGCAGTATTTT. The chain joins TRBV4-2 to TRBJ2-3, with D tentatively TRBD1 or TRBD2 (6 bases each). The germline CDR1 and CDR2 sequences are LGHNA and YNFKEQ. Trimming took 0 bases from V and 5 from J, leaving 15 bases between them. The CDR3 contains 16 residues.

This clonotype turned up a few times. This chain connects TRBV27 to TRBJ2-7; D not resolved. Germline lookup yields CDR1 MNHEY and CDR2 SMNVEV (reference sequence). V shed 0 bases and J shed 6 bases, with 9 bases lying between them. CDR3 length: 13 residues. The chain's CDR3 is CASSLSSRVEQYF. In nucleotides, the CDR3 is TGTGCCAGCAGTTTATCTTCCCGCGTCGAGCAGTACTTC.

A remark on this clonotype: The junction differs from germline at one of its ends, possibly a read error. The V and J genes are TRBV20-1 and TRBJ2-3, with 7 bases fitting TRBD2. Looked up from germline, CDR1 is DFQATT and CDR2 is SNEGSKA (reference sequence). The CDR3 consists of 14 residues. The CDR3 nucleotides read TGCGGTGCTCCCCGGGCGGGAGGCACAGATACGCAGTATTTT. It codes for CGAPRAGGTDTQYF.

A few counts support this clonotype. The V call is TRBV6-2 or TRBV6-3, the J call TRBJ2-7, with D perhaps TRBD1 (6 bases). This CDR3 contains 14 residues. V lost 6 bases and J lost 4, with 16 bases in between. CDR1 and CDR2 from the germline V gene are MNHEY and SVGEGT. CDR3 bases: TGTGCCAGCAGCTTGACACAGGGTATTTACGAGCAGTACTTC. It is translated as CASSLTQGIYEQYF.

The chain links TRBV9 to TRBJ2-1; perhaps D is TRBD1 or TRBD2 (6 bases each). The germline V gene encodes CDR1 SGDLS and CDR2 YYNGEE. CDR3 length equals 14 residues. The V end lost 7 bases, the J end lost 4 bases, and 15 bases lay between the germline ends. The chain's CDR3 is CASSGGPGYNEQFF. The CDR3 nucleotides read TGTGCCAGCTCTGGGGGGCCTGGATACAATGAGCAGTTCTTC.